The 25 T cell receptor beta chains in this list originate from one sample, sequenced in a study of T-cell reconstitution after alpha-beta-depleted transplantation in children (dated by TCRdb to about 2016). The library came from PCR. The instrument was an Illumina HiSeq 2500. TCR library preparation used molecular barcoding, with unique molecular identifiers applied to normalize quantification of the TCRbeta repertoire. TCRdb passed the public sequencing reads through fastp at Q25 and MiXCR, retaining productive beta sequences. Each entry is one CDR3 protein sequence, shown with its most common DNA and genes. The sample data list 200,000 to 250,000 distinct CDR3 sequences, and around 9.6% of these were observed just once. Approximately 5.9% of the sample comes from the top ten. The material was PBMCs from the stem cell graft donor, obtained from the stem cell graft. The receptors were gathered from a human donor who donated a stem cell graft to a child with acute lymphoblastic leukemia.

This clonotype was seen a handful of times. V usage is TRBV4-3 and J usage is TRBJ2-3; TRBD1 matches at 7 bases. The trim removed 0 bases at V and 2 bases at J, leaving 5 bases unmatched. The CDR3 covers 16 residues. The germline gives CDR1 LGHNA, CDR2 YSLEER. The CDR3: CASSQDPTGITDTQYF. For the CDR3, the DNA is TGCGCCAGCAGCCAAGACCCGACAGGGATCACAGATACGCAGTATTTT.

This clonotype has ten or more counts. This chain connects TRBV12-3 or TRBV12-4 to TRBJ1-5; no clear D. The CDR3 totals 14 residues. V lost 3 bases, J lost 1 base, and 7 bases lay in between. The CDR3: CASSFSGSNQPQHF. The CDR3, as DNA: TGTGCCAGCAGTTTCTCGGGCAGCAATCAGCCCCAGCATTTT.

The chain is built from TRBV3-1 and TRBJ2-4; TRBD1 matches 12 bases. The germline gives CDR1 LGHDT, CDR2 YNNKEL (reference sequence). The CDR3 is made up of 17 amino acids. The trim removed 1 base at V and 6 bases at J, leaving 7 bases unmatched. CDR3 sequence (DNA): TGTGCCAGCAGCCAAGCCCCGGGACAGGGGGCTGGAAACATTCAGTACTTC. It codes for CASSQAPGQGAGNIQYF.

This clonotype has only a few counts. V and J are TRBV11-1 and TRBJ2-2; 9 bases are a match to TRBD1. After removal of 0 bases from V and 1 base from J, the junction contained 9 bases not matched to a gene. This CDR3 has 19 residues. Germline loops: CDR1 SGHAT, CDR2 FQDESV (reference sequence). CDR3: CASSLALGQGRGNTGELFF. CDR3 in DNA: TGTGCCAGCAGCTTAGCGCTGGGACAGGGAAGGGGGAACACCGGGGAGCTGTTTTTT.

This clonotype was detected many times. The CDR3 DNA reads as TGTGCCAGCAGCAAAGAGGATGGGACATCCTACTATGAGCAGTTCTTC. Protein: CASSKEDGTSYYEQFF. The chain joins TRBV21-1 to TRBJ2-1; TRBD1 reflects the table's D call only, with no check against the DNA. TRBV21-1 is noted as a pseudogene. The CDR3 runs to 16 residues.

This clonotype was recorded many times. This sequence joins TRBV12-3 or TRBV12-4 and TRBJ2-1, with D possibly TRBD1 on 5 matching bases. The CDR3 covers 16 residues. With 1 base removed from V and 4 bases from J, the gap between germline ends came to 14 bases. This chain's CDR3 is CASSLVRQYGYNEQFF. DNA of the CDR3: TGTGCCAGCAGTTTAGTAAGACAGTATGGATACAATGAGCAGTTCTTC.

This clonotype was recorded at least ten times. The V call is TRBV10-2, the J call TRBJ1-1, with 10 bases identical to TRBD1. The germline CDR1 and CDR2 sequences are WSHSY and SAAADI. The CDR3 is 14 amino acids. V lost 8 bases and J lost 4; bases outside the gene matches: 7. CDR3 DNA sequence: TGCGCCAGCTCTGAGACAGGGGGCACCACTGAAGCTTTCTTT. Amino acids: CASSETGGTTEAFF.

At least ten counts were recorded for this clonotype. This may be a read error: a much more frequent sequence differs by one nucleotide. This sequence joins TRBV24-1 and TRBJ2-2; D perhaps matches TRBD1 (6 bases). The CDR3 covers 15 residues. CDR1 and CDR2 from the germline V gene are KGHDR and SFDVKD. V shed 8 bases and J shed 1 base, with 13 bases lying between them. The CDR3 DNA sequence: TGTGCCACCAACCCGCACAGGGAGAACACCGGGGAGCTGTTTTTT. Protein: CATNPHRENTGELFF.

The chain joins TRBV7-6 to TRBJ2-5, with D tentatively TRBD1 (5 bases). The germline V gene encodes CDR1 SGHVS and CDR2 FNYEAQ. The ends were cut back, 2 bases at V and 1 base at J, with 14 bases in the middle. The CDR3 extends over 16 amino acids. The CDR3 coding sequence is TGTGCCAGCAGCTTAATCTCGTGGGGCCCCCAAGAGACCCAGTACTTC. Translating gives CASSLISWGPQETQYF.

This clonotype was seen many times. The V gene is TRBV25-1, the J gene TRBJ2-2; D is perhaps TRBD1 (5 bases). Per the germline V gene, CDR1 is MGHDK and CDR2 is SYGVNS. The CDR3 totals 15 residues. V dropped 5 bases and J dropped 2 bases, with 12 bases sitting between them. The CDR3 DNA reads TGTGCCAGCAGTTCGCGACAGATAAACACCGGGGAGCTGTTTTTT. Its protein is CASSSRQINTGELFF.

Many counts were recorded for this clonotype. The chain combines TRBV14 with TRBJ2-7; 8 bases fit TRBD2. Trimming took 4 bases from V and 4 from J; bases not matched to a gene: 0. This CDR3 is 12 amino acids long. CDR1 SGHDN and CDR2 FVKESK come from the germline V gene. As DNA, the CDR3 is TGTGCCAGCAGCCCGGGGGGGTACGAGCAGTACTTC. Translated, it gives CASSPGGYEQYF.

The rearrangement links TRBV19 to TRBJ1-6; D is unresolved. CDR1 LNHDA and CDR2 SQIVND come from the germline V gene (reference sequence). The CDR3 extends over 10 amino acids. The V gene lost 8 bases and the J gene lost 14 bases, with 10 bases spanning the gap. The CDR3 sequence is CASYQGSLHF. The CDR3 DNA sequence: TGTGCCAGTTATCAAGGATCCCTCCACTTT.

The chain employs TRBV20-1 and TRBJ2-7; 7 bases agree with TRBD1. Looked up from germline, CDR1 is DFQATT and CDR2 is SNEGSKA (reference sequence). This CDR3 has 12 amino acids. V gave up 4 bases and J gave up 2 bases; unmatched junction bases: 2. The CDR3: CSATGTAYEQYF. For the CDR3, the DNA is TGCAGTGCTACCGGGACAGCCTACGAGCAGTACTTC.

This clonotype has a handful of counts. V usage is TRBV5-1 and J usage is TRBJ2-1, with 7 bases lining up with TRBD1. V lost 3 bases, J lost 1 base, and 4 bases stayed unmatched. The CDR3 runs to 15 residues. Germline V gives CDR1 SGHRS, CDR2 YFSETQ. CDR3 region: CASSSTGPSYNEQFF. The CDR3 nucleotides are TGCGCCAGCAGCTCGACAGGGCCTTCCTACAATGAGCAGTTCTTC.

This clonotype was observed many times. V and J are TRBV24-1 and TRBJ1-2; D is unclear. Trimming pared 7 bases from V and 2 bases from J, leaving 10 bases between. This CDR3 has 13 residues. The germline V gene encodes CDR1 KGHDR and CDR2 SFDVKD. The CDR3 region is CATSPGHNYGYTF. DNA for the CDR3: TGTGCCACCAGCCCCGGTCACAACTATGGCTACACCTTC.

This chain connects TRBV20-1 to TRBJ2-2; 8 positions match TRBD2. Germline trimming cut 2 bases from V and 4 bases from J; bases unmatched to any gene: 6. This CDR3 has 15 amino acids. Germline CDR1 is DFQATT and CDR2 is SNEGSKA (reference sequence). This chain's CDR3 is CSARSPSGLTGELFF. The CDR3 DNA reads as TGCAGTGCTAGAAGCCCTAGCGGGCTCACCGGGGAGCTGTTTTTT.

This clonotype showed up just a few times. CDR3 sequence reads: CASSSRVGPLNYGYTF. The DNA of the CDR3 is TGTGCCAGCAGCTCCCGGGTGGGCCCTTTAAACTATGGCTACACCTTC. The chain couples TRBV3-1 to TRBJ1-2, with D uncertain. The germline CDR1 and CDR2 sequences are LGHDT and YNNKEL (reference sequence). CDR3 length: 16 amino acids. The germline V and J ends were trimmed by 5 bases and 2 bases, with 18 bases remaining between them.

The chain couples TRBV7-9 to TRBJ2-5, with D possibly being TRBD1 (6 bases). CDR1 is SEHNR, CDR2 FQNEAQ, per germline (reference sequence). This CDR3 is built from 15 residues. The V end lost 4 bases, the J end lost 0 bases, and 12 bases lay between the germline ends. The CDR3 sequence is CASSSTGTHQETQYF. CDR3 coding DNA: TGTGCCAGCAGCTCAACAGGGACCCACCAAGAGACCCAGTACTTC.

This clonotype was seen at least ten times. The J gene is TRBJ2-3, the V gene TRBV15; a possible D gene is TRBD2 (6 bases). The CDR3 runs 17 residues. With 4 bases removed from V and 0 bases from J, the gap between germline ends came to 17 bases. In germline, CDR1 is LNHNV, CDR2 YYDKDF (reference sequence). The CDR3: CATSMPNRLGSTDTQYF. The CDR3 DNA follows: TGTGCCACCAGCATGCCGAATAGACTAGGTAGCACAGATACGCAGTATTTT.

This clonotype was picked up many times. In DNA, the CDR3 is TGTGCCATCGGACCGAGGGACGCCTCCTACGAGCAGTACTTC. This sequence encodes CAIGPRDASYEQYF. This chain links TRBV10-3 with TRBJ2-7, with D possibly called TRBD1 or TRBD2 (5 bases each). This CDR3 has 14 residues. Deletions cut 8 bases from V and 0 bases from J, with 14 bases between. Per the germline V gene, CDR1 is ENHRY and CDR2 is SYGVKD.

This clonotype turned up a few times. This chain joins TRBV12-5 and TRBJ2-3, with 9 bases aligning to TRBD1. The junction had 8 bases not matched to a gene; V was cut back by 4 bases and J by 6 bases. The CDR3 contains 15 residues. From germline, CDR1 is LGHNT and CDR2 FRNRAP. The CDR3 DNA sequence: TGTGCTAGTGGTTCGGGGACAGGGATTTTTGATACGCAGTATTTT. As protein: CASGSGTGIFDTQYF.

This clonotype was seen more than once but under ten times. The rearrangement uses TRBV7-2 and TRBJ2-3, with 8 bases that match TRBD1. The CDR3 covers 16 residues. V dropped 2 bases and J dropped 1; count of bases not matched to a gene: 5. Germline V gene lookup returns CDR1 SGHTA and CDR2 FQGNSA. CDR3 nucleotide sequence: TGTGCCAGCAGCTTAATACCGGGACAGGGCACAGATACGCAGTATTTT. This codes for CASSLIPGQGTDTQYF.

This clonotype appeared a few times. The V gene is TRBV5-1, the J gene TRBJ2-7; 9 nucleotides match TRBD2. This CDR3 spans 16 amino acids. Germline V gene lookup returns CDR1 SGHRS and CDR2 YFSETQ. Trimming took 0 bases from V and 0 from J; bases not matched to a gene: 4. CDR3 protein: CASSLAVSGSSYEQYF. The CDR3 DNA is TGCGCCAGCAGCTTGGCCGTTAGCGGGAGCTCCTACGAGCAGTACTTC.

This clonotype has more than one count but fewer than ten. The chain employs TRBV3-1 and TRBJ2-2; unclear D gene. V was clipped by 0 bases and J by 4 bases, with 9 bases between them. CDR3 size: 15 residues. Germline V gene lookup returns CDR1 LGHDT and CDR2 YNNKEL (reference sequence). The CDR3 region is CASSQDTGSTGELFF. Written as DNA, the CDR3 is TGTGCCAGCAGCCAAGACACGGGTAGCACCGGGGAGCTGTTTTTT. Using reference TRBV3-1 and TRBJ2-2 for the parts outside the CDR3, the full variable domain is DTAVSQTPKYLVTQMGNDKSIKCEQNLGHDTMYWYKQDSKKFLKIMFSYNNKELIINETVPNRFSPKSPDKAHLNLHINSLELGDSAVYFCASSQDTGSTGELFFGEGSRLTVL.

In this sample, this clonotype turned up a few times. This chain links TRBV7-8 with TRBJ1-5, with no clear D. This CDR3 is built from 15 residues. CDR1 and CDR2 from the germline V gene are SGHVS and FQNEAQ. V lost 4 bases and J 0 bases, leaving 10 bases between the germline ends. The CDR3 coding sequence is TGTGCCAGCAGCTCGGAGAGGTTTAGCAATCAGCCCCAGCATTTT. Protein product: CASSSERFSNQPQHF.